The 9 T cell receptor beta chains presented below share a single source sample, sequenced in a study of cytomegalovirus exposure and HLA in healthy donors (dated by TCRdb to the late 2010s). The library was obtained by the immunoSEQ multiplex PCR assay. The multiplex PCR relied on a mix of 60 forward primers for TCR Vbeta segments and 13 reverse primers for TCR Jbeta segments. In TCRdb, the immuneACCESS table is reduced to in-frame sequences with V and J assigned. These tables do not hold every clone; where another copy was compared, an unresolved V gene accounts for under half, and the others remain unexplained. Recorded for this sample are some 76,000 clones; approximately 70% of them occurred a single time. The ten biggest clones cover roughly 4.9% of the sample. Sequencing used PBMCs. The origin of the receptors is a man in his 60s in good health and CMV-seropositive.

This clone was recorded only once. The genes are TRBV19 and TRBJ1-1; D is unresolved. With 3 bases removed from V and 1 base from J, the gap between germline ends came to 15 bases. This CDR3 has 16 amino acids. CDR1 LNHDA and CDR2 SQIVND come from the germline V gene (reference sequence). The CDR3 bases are TGTGCCAGTAGTATTTATGGGGAGCCTCAGAACACTGAAGCTTTCTTT. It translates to CASSIYGEPQNTEAFF.

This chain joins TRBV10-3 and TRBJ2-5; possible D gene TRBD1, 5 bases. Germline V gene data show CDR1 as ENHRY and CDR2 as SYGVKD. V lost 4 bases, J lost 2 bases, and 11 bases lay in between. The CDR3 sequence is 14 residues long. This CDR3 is CAISADSAQETQYF. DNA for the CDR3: TGTGCCATCAGTGCAGACAGCGCGCAAGAGACCCAGTACTTC.

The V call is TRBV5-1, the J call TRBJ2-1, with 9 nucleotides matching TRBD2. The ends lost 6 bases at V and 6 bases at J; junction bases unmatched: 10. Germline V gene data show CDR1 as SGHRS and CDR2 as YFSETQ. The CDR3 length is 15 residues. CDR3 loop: CASNPIAGVTNEQFF. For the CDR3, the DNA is TGCGCCAGCAACCCCATAGCGGGAGTAACCAATGAGCAGTTCTTC.

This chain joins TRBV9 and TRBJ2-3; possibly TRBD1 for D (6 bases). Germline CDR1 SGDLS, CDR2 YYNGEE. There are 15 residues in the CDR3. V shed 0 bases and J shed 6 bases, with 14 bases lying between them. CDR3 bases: TGTGCCAGCAGCGTAGTCCCAGGGGAGTACGATACGCAGTATTTT. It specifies CASSVVPGEYDTQYF.

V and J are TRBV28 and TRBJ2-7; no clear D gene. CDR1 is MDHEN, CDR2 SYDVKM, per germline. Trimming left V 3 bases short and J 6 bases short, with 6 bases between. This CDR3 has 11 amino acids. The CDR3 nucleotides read TGTGCCAGCAGTTTTTTCGTCGAGCAGTACTTC. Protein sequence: CASSFFVEQYF.

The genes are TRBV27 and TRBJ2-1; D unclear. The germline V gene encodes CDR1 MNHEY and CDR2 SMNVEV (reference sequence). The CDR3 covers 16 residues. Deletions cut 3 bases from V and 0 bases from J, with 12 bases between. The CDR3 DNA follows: TGTGCCAGCAGTTTGGCCCTAGGAAGCTCCTACAATGAGCAGTTCTTC. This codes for CASSLALGSSYNEQFF.

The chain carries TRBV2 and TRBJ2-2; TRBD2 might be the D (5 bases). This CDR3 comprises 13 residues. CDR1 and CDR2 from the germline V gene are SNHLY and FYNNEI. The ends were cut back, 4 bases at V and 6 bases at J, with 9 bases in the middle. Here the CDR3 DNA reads TGTGCCAGCAGTGCCTCCGGGGCCGGGGAGCTGTTTTTT. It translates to CASSASGAGELFF.

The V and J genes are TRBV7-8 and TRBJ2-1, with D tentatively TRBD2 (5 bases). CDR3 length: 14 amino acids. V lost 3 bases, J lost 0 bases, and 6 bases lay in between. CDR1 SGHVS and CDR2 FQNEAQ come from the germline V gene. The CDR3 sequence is CASSLGSSYNEQFF. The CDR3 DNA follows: TGTGCCAGCAGCTTGGGGAGCTCCTACAATGAGCAGTTCTTC.

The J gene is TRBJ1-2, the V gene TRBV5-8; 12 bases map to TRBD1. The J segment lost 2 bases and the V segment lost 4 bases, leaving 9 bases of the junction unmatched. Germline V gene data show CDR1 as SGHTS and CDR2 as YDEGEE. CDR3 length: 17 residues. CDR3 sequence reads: CASSPGGTGGLNYGYTF. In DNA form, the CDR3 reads TGTGCCAGCAGCCCCGGGGGGACAGGGGGCTTAAACTATGGCTACACCTTC.